What follows is one T cell receptor beta chain and its context. Antigen: not known. This table comes from immunoSEQ multiplex PCR, and its TCRdb copy is limited to in-frame clones, with some not included. The table records approximately 58,000 clones, roughly nine tenths of them present only once. From germline, CDR1 is MNHNY and CDR2 SVGAGI (reference sequence). The CDR3 contains 14 residues. Unmatched junction bases numbered 5, after V lost 7 bases and J lost 1 base. This entry is derived from a study of identifying expanded T cells in peripheral blood. The study's findings and limits: Across healthy donors, higher total template counts meant significantly greater approximately 2-week count variance. Over two and four weeks, about 15 and 18 clones changed, versus around 1.3 between replicates.

No infections or other immune events were documented during collection. The chain carries TRBV6-6 and TRBJ2-5; 8 nucleotides agree with TRBD1. Material: blood. The receptor's source is a person between 18 and 70 years old in good health. The CDR3, as DNA: TGTGCCAGCAAACCCACAGGGGGCCAAGAGACCCAGTACTTC. This gives the protein CASKPTGGQETQYF.